This TCR beta chain was captured by sequencing in a study of cytomegalovirus exposure and HLA in healthy donors. Germline-derived CDR1 and CDR2 are LNHDA and SQIVND (reference sequence). CDR3 size: 14 residues. The trim removed 5 bases at V and 1 base at J, leaving 4 bases unmatched. For this clone: No antigen is known for it.

Profiling relied on immunoSEQ multiplex PCR, and the TCRdb table lists in-frame clones only, not all of them. The sample lists 150,000 to 200,000 clones; roughly 84% were seen once. Overall study findings and caveats: The dataset shows that most TCR sequences were rare, while some public TCRs occurred in many donors. For cytomegalovirus status, the classifier reportedly gave diagnoses with high specificity and sensitivity.

This chain joins TRBV19 and TRBJ2-7; TRBD1 matches 8 bases. The sequence was collected from a man aged 18 to 30 in good health and CMV-seropositive. Sequences were obtained from PBMCs. Here the CDR3 reads CASSFGQGSYEQYF. As DNA, the CDR3 is TGTGCCAGTAGTTTTGGACAGGGTTCCTACGAGCAGTACTTC.